This T cell receptor (beta chain) was documented in a study of blood T cells in healthy people across ages. CDR1 is SQVTM and CDR2 is ANQGSEA in the germline V gene. CDR3 length: 18 amino acids. Germline trimming cut 7 bases from V and 0 bases from J; bases unmatched to any gene: 15. Comment on this clonotype: What it recognizes is unknown.

Study-wide results and caveats: Roughly linearly, TCR beta diversity per million T cells fell as age increased.

The second PCR ran about 6 to 12 cycles with a sample-barcoded 5' primer and J-beta primers. Each cDNA was tagged by a template-switch adaptor containing 12 random nucleotides. Every sample gave at least 3 million paired-end reads containing CDR3. MiXCR, run by TCRdb on the 5' RACE reads, gives a single entry per CDR3 protein. The sample has approximately 600,000 distinct CDR3 sequences, under 65% seen once. This TCR was recovered from a man in his sixties in good health. The sequenced sample consisted of blood. The V gene is TRBV29-1, the J gene TRBJ2-3, with 11 bases that match TRBD1. CDR3 DNA sequence: TGCAGCGCCACGGACAGGGGGCGGGTATCGGGTAGCACAGATACGCAGTATTTT. Encoded protein: CSATDRGRVSGSTDTQYF.